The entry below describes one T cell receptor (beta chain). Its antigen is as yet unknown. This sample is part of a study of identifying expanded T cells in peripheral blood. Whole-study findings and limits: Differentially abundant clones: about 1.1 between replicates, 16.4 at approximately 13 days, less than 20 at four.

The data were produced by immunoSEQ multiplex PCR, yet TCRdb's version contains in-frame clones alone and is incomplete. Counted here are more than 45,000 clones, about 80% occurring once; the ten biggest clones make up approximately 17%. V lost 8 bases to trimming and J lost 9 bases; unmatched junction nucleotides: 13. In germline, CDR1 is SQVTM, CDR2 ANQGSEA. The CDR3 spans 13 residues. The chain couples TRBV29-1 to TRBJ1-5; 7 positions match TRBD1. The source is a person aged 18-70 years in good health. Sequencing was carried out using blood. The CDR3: CSTRTGASGPQHF. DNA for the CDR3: TGCAGCACCCGAACAGGGGCCTCGGGGCCCCAGCATTTT.